This T cell receptor (beta chain) was captured by sequencing in a study of cytomegalovirus exposure and HLA in healthy donors (dated by TCRdb to about 2017). With respect to the entire study: According to an earlier analysis of a few hundred of the donors, 150 million to 200 million T cells yielded approximately 120 million unique TCR beta sequences and around 280 Gb of sequence data. Of the 300 to 500 genotyped donors, less than 85% were placed in the genetic ancestry cluster associated with self-reported Caucasian donors. A handful of DR-DQ haplotypes were handled as single units for association and clustering because linkage in the cohort was strong. On average, around 230,000 unique TCR beta nucleotide sequences were sequenced per donor among 398 genotyped donors of the cohort, with roughly 19% of those sequences being non-productive. The study was designed to test whether signatures of past pathogen exposure could be identified by cataloging public T cell receptors. An early release covering over 500 HLA-typed donors comprised about 300 gigabases of sequencing data and approximately 80 million unique TCR sequences. Along with the approximately 650-subject first cohort, a separate validation cohort of over a hundred different subjects was used. To decide whether each TCR beta V gene segment behaved as functional or pseudogenic, an earlier analysis of some 570 of the donors relied on high-throughput TCR beta sequencing. Both class I and class II loci were covered by HLA typing, at four-digit resolution. A later analysis re-examined previously published TCR beta repertoires from hundreds of donors and added high-resolution HLA genotyping to investigate patterns of TCR occurrence. Donor age, sex, ethnicity and CMV serostatus were compiled together with the repertoire data. Genome-wide SNP genotypes for about 55% of the 666 donors were used in a later genetic analysis, which treated that subset as a discovery cohort. All discovery cohort repertoires had been generated on a single sequencing platform. The T cell repertoires of under 700 subjects were profiled by immunosequencing and related to cytomegalovirus serostatus. The number of donors typed differed by locus, with about 629-640 for A, B, C, DRB1 and DQB1, around 520 for DQA1, 600 to 610 for DPA1, and around 450 for DPB1. Rather than using new phenotypic data, the later analysis identified candidate immune exposures from TCR beta sequences and from how often those sequences occurred across donors. To predict cytomegalovirus infection status, the study combined high-throughput TCR immunosequencing, statistical association of individual TCRs with disease status, and machine learning. General conclusions and limits of the study: Because HLA typing was unavailable for some donors at each locus, only the typed subset was used in association tests. The presence/absence analyses assumed that sequencing depth was roughly uniform across donors, and that assumption may not be true. In a later analysis, TCR association rates were found to vary across HLA loci, with the most associated TCRs seen for DRB1 alleles and the fewest for HLA-C alleles. A cluster of highly shared sequence variants was judged likely to represent a technical artifact of the sequencing pipeline. A total of some 180 TCR beta chains were listed by the study as associated with cytomegalovirus. Assigning TCR associations to individual alleles was difficult when HLA alleles, especially DR and DQ, strongly co-occurred. The only immune exposure information available for the cohort was CMV serostatus. Correlated functional status among segregating V segments might be attributable to linkage disequilibrium, but an unknown experimental factor could not be ruled out. In a later analysis, several top co-occurrence clusters were reported to appear linked to parvovirus B19, influenza, CMV and Epstein-Barr virus. The classifier was reported to diagnose cytomegalovirus status with high specificity and sensitivity in both the original cohort and the validation cohort. In an earlier analysis of more than 450 of the donors, most TCR beta V segments were observed in productive rearrangements about 87% or about 30% of the time, broadly matching IMGT annotations. In vitro tests confirmed that three of the cytomegalovirus-associated TCR beta chains recognize cytomegalovirus antigens. A further reported finding was that TCR beta sequences accurately predicted the HLA-A and HLA-B alleles for most subjects in the first cohort. In a later genetic analysis, fewer N-insertions in productive TCRs were reported among donors in an Asian-associated ancestry cluster than the roughly 700-donor mean. The cohort was sequenced for TCR beta chains only, and without alpha or paired-chain data the features that could be detected were limited. In a later genetic analysis, a missense DCLRE1C variant was associated with V-gene and J-gene trimming of TCR beta chains, and the association was replicated in an independent cohort. According to a later analysis, most CMV-associated TCR beta chains appeared to be HLA-restricted, and the HLA associations seemed to be driven largely by CMV exposure. It was suggested by the authors that the approach could potentially be generalized to other disease states and immunological phenotypes. In a later analysis, HLA-associated TCR beta chains showed more clonal expansion and lower generation probabilities than non-associated chains that were equally common. At a false discovery rate of 0.05, a later analysis linked around 17,000 TCR beta sequences to specific HLA alleles. Across donors, most TCR sequences were observed very rarely, whereas some public TCRs were present in many individuals. Roughly 15 rarely observed V segments, including chromosome 9 orphons, were excluded from the earlier analysis of several hundred of the donors because counts were too low. Because the 87-base-pair reads could not distinguish some IMGT-functional V segments, including TRBV6-2 and TRBV6-3, those segments were excluded.

V loses 3 bases at its end and J loses 7 bases; junction bases beyond the gene matches: 9. The CDR3 numbers 16 residues from cysteine through phenylalanine. The entry retains the CDR3 DNA only, 48 bases that are in frame from base 1. From the germline V gene, CDR1 is MNHNS and CDR2 is SASEGT. The cohort comprised fewer than 700 healthy bone marrow donors. All cohort members were sampled while nominally healthy, although unrecorded immune exposures were likely present. The donor tested CMV seropositive and was one of the 289 seropositive cohort members. Every donor gave a peripheral blood sample, and the peripheral blood mononuclear cells from that sample were used for TCR beta sequencing. Genomic DNA was extracted from the blood cell samples with the Qiagen DNeasy Blood Extraction Kit. Comments on this clone: The target of this receptor is not known. The record has no base qualities; no much larger clone is one base away.

The protocol used for the library was the immunoSEQ multiplex PCR assay. A mixture of 60 forward primers for TCR Vbeta segments and 13 reverse primers for TCR Jbeta segments was used in the multiplex PCR. The CDR3 region of rearranged TCR beta genes was amplified from genomic DNA by a multiplex PCR assay. The Illumina HiSeq System was used to sequence the amplified TCR beta libraries as 87-base-pair reads. The paper's data handling went like this. In a later analysis, approximately 74 million unique TCR beta chains were counted across the 500 to 850 repertoires, and about 10 million of these chains were shared by at least two donors. Raw reads were error-corrected and collapsed into unique sequences by a nearest-neighbor algorithm in which closely related sequences were merged to remove PCR and sequencing errors. To assign V, D and J gene segments, CDR3 sequences were aligned to IMGT reference sequences. For a sequence to be retained, a match of at least six nucleotides to both a V gene segment and a J gene segment was required. Rearrangements were classified as productive when the CDR3 lacked stop codons and remained in frame with V and J, and all other rearrangements were classified as non-productive. CDR3 was defined according to IMGT convention as the region running from the second conserved V-encoded cysteine to the conserved J-encoded phenylalanine. In an earlier analysis of more than 550 of the donors, sequences lacking an unambiguous match to a single V gene segment were excluded. An earlier analysis of fewer than 750 of the donors classified V segments as functional when productive rearrangements were above 56.7% and as segregating when the standard deviation between donors was above 5%. A statistical classification framework was developed to diagnose cytomegalovirus status using the catalog of TCR beta chain sequences. A later analysis assigned V and J genes by comparing TCR nucleotide sequences with IMGT/GENE-DB human TR gene sequences. In a later analysis, CDR3 sequences and most-parsimonious VDJ recombination scenarios were assigned using the TCRdist pipeline. In a later analysis, every TCR beta chain was defined by the combination of its CDR3 amino acid sequence and its V-gene family, and reads without a unique V-gene family were dropped. In a later analysis, several hundred highly shared, low-generation-probability nucleotide sequences were removed to address suspected cross-contamination and a sequencing artifact. In a later analysis, a clonal expansion index was calculated for each public chain from normalized within-repertoire ranks of inferred template counts. In a later analysis, generation probabilities were computed with a VDJ recombination model fitted to out-of-frame rearrangements, and the resulting probabilities were checked against IGoR. Hypergeometric tests were used in a later analysis to score TCR-TCR, TCR-HLA and TCR-CMV co-occurrence, with a repertoire-size bias correction applied to the TCR pairs. False discovery rates were estimated in a later analysis by permuting HLA or CMV assignments 20 times. A later analysis grouped co-occurring TCRs with DBSCAN, adding TCRdist sequence similarity when clustering within HLA-allele-positive subsets. Co-occurrence clustering excluded repertoires with fewer than 30,000 or more than 120,000 public chains, plus five with anomalous nucleotide sharing. TCRdb obtained this table from immuneACCESS and retained in-frame rearrangements with V and J assigned. These tables miss some clones; where compared with another copy, unresolved V genes account for less than half of the shortfall, and the remainder is unexplained. The V and J calls and clone size are taken from that table; D and trimming were inferred from the DNA. The sample table lists approximately 150,000 clones, about 77% of them with a count of one. About 9.1% of the sample is in the top ten clones.

Recombination linked TRBV6-1 to TRBJ1-2, with 12 junctional bases fitting TRBD1. Sequenced: PBMCs. This sequence was found in a man aged 18-30 years in good health and CMV-seropositive. The bases read TGTGCCAGCAGTGACCTTTGGGGACAGGGGGCAGGTGGCTACACCTTC. It encodes CASSDLWGQGAGGYTF.